This T cell receptor beta chain was captured in a study of T cell responses to AZD1222 COVID-19 vaccine. Whole-study results and caveats: At baseline, just five to seven AZD1222 recipients tested seropositive.

For this clone: Its antigen is unidentified.

Method: immunoSEQ multiplex PCR; TCRdb's copy keeps in-frame clones and lacks some. This sample has over 100,000 clones, with about 87% found just once. V was trimmed by 0 bases and J by 4 bases, leaving 12 bases between them. The CDR3 totals 15 residues. The germline V gene encodes CDR1 LNHDA and CDR2 SQIVND (reference sequence). The chain joins TRBV19 to TRBJ1-1, with D hard to call. The sample consisted of peripheral blood, taken on day 0 of AZD1222 vaccination. The receptor comes from an adult in good health. CDR3 coding DNA: TGTGCCAGTAGTATAGATCCCGGGAGGAGCACTGAAGCTTTCTTT. It codes for CASSIDPGRSTEAFF.